The subject of this entry is one T cell receptor beta chain. The antigen it recognizes is unknown. Per-base qualities were not stored, and no clone one base away is much larger. There are 13 amino acids in the CDR3, from cysteine to phenylalanine inclusive. CDR3 DNA only is kept here, 39 bases in frame from base 1. CDR1 is given as MNHEY and CDR2 as SMNVEV, both from the germline V gene (reference sequence). The junction carries 10 bases between V and J, which are trimmed by 4 bases and 5 bases respectively. The sample originates from a study of shared clonotypes between healthy human individuals (dated by TCRdb to 2020 to 2021). Study-level background: Three men and a couple of women, aged 18 to 49 years, made up the cohort. For each donor, CD4 naive and CD4 memory were each run on three plates, CD8 naive on two plates, and CD8 memory on one plate. To estimate repertoire size and how much clonotypes are shared between individuals, the study performed deep sequencing of blood TCR repertoires from 4 to 6 healthy adults. Libraries were prepared and TCR repertoires were sequenced by different laboratories using diverse techniques, in order to increase sequencing depth and limit assay-specific biases. Leukapheresis yielded between about 0.9 and 8.9 billion PBMCs per donor.

TCR CDR3 regions were amplified from genomic DNA by multiplex PCR using the deep immunoSEQ assay. Extracted genomic DNA from each cell subset was spread evenly across all wells of several immunoSEQ 96-well plates, with each plate serving as a replicate. For sorted subsets, roughly 200 ng of genomic DNA, equivalent to some 30,000 T cell genomes, went into each replicate PCR. Purified libraries were quantified with a Qubit 3.0 fluorometer, sized on a Bioanalyzer 2100, and re-quantified with the KAPA Library Quantification kit. Every immunoSEQ 96-well plate was sequenced on a separate single-read 150-cycle Illumina NextSeq 550 flow cell. The authors processed their data as follows. Because the immunoSEQ output held only junctional sequences and lacked quality scores, the filtering could not match the filtering applied to full-length reads. Sequences were annotated with PyIR, a Python wrapper for IgBLAST v1.9, and V/J genes and CDR3 were assigned using IMGT germline references. Any read was removed if the V/J assignment was weak (E-value above 1e-6), the CDR3 was missing, or the read contained stop codons, out-of-frame junctions, or ambiguous translated residues. V3J clonotypes were defined as sequences sharing an identical inferred V gene, J gene, and CDR3 amino acid sequence. To compute the percentage overlap between repertoires, the number of shared unique clonotypes was divided by the size of the smaller repertoire. Repertoire richness was assessed with RTK rarefaction, the Chao1 estimator, and Recon v2.1 estimates of unobserved clonotypes. For all TCRbeta clonotypes obtained by the gDNA method from a few donors, generation probabilities were computed with OLGA. Drawn from immuneACCESS, this table holds only the in-frame rearrangements with V and J called that TCRdb kept. Clones are partly lost; checked studies trace under half to an unresolved V gene and leave the rest unexplained. Clonal size and the V and J genes are those of that table, whereas D and trimming came from the DNA. The sample table records about 2.3 million clones; just under 95% of these occur just once. 0.37% of the sample belongs to the ten largest clones.

The investigation overall reported the following: Compared with non-shared clonotypes, clonotypes shared by all four sorted-subset donors had higher generation probabilities. Rarefaction of sorted-subset datasets indicated incomplete sequencing despite the large sequencing depth. The genetic and exposure-history diversity represented was limited by the small number of donors. Based on pairwise subsampling, the degree of clonotype sharing among donors was expected to be affected by sequencing depth. Naive subsets generally had larger estimated clonotype richness than memory subsets. Sampling was restricted to blood, and TCR repertoires in tissues likely differ from the TCR repertoires found in blood. When a handful of donors were compared, the shared fraction of clonotypes was 5% to 6.5% for naive CD4, approximately 3.5% for naive CD8, more than 2% for memory CD4, and around 0.4% for memory CD8.

The donors were healthy, HIV-negative adults with no recently reported acute infections or vaccinations. Every donor was a Caucasian adult living in Nashville, Tennessee, USA. CD4+ T cells were enriched by magnetic negative selection, after which naive cells were positively selected on CD45RA and the negative fraction was taken as the memory subset. Blood was obtained by leukapheresis, after which PBMCs were separated by Ficoll-Histopaque density gradient centrifugation and cryopreserved in liquid nitrogen vapor phase. Purity and quantity of every magnetically sorted T cell population were checked by analytical flow cytometry. Each sorted fraction had its genomic DNA isolated and then quantified by UV absorbance on a Nanodrop 2000c.

The sequence was obtained from a man between 18 and 29 years old in good health. Some clones in this sample may be carry-over from other donors' samples. The sequenced sample consisted of naive CD4+ T cells from PBMCs. Interpreted using the paper, the cell subset or site label stands for: CD45RA+ positively selected. This chain joins TRBV27 to TRBJ2-3, with TRBD2 perhaps the D gene, on 6 matching bases. The bases are TGTGCCAGCAGTTCACTAGCTGGAGATACGCAGTATTTT. This gives the protein CASSSLAGDTQYF.